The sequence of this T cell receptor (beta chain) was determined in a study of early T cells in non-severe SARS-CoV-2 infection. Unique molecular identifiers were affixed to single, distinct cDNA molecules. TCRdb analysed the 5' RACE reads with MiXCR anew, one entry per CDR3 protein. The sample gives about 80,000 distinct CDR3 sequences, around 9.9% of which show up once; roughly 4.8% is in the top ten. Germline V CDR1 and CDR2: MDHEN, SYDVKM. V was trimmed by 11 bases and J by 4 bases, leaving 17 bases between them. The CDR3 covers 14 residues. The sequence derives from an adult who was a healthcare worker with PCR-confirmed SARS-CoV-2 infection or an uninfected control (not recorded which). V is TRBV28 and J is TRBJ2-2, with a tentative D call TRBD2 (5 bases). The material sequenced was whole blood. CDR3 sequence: CAGQSAGSTGELFF. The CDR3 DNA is TGTGCCGGCCAATCCGCGGGCTCCACCGGGGAGCTGTTTTTT.